Shown below are 22 T cell receptor beta chains from a single sample sequenced in a study of cytomegalovirus exposure and HLA in healthy donors. Researchers ran the PCR with 60 Vbeta and 13 Jbeta primers. The assay was immunoSEQ multiplex PCR, and TCRdb's table has in-frame clones only and misses some. The data contain some 76,000 clones, 78% of them singletons. Specimen: PBMCs. All receptors derive from a middle-aged woman in good health and CMV-seropositive.

J is TRBJ1-2 and V is TRBV6-6; the match to TRBD1 covers 10 bases. The junction had 6 bases not matched to a gene; V was cut back by 2 bases and J by 3 bases. CDR3 length: 16 amino acids. Germline CDR1 MNHNY, CDR2 SVGAGI (reference sequence). CDR3 in amino acids: CASSYDRGQFDYGYTF. DNA for the CDR3: TGTGCCAGCAGTTACGACAGGGGGCAGTTCGACTATGGCTACACCTTC.

This clone showed up just a few times. This chain joins TRBV4-1 and TRBJ1-2, with D possibly matching TRBD1 (6 bases). The CDR3 length is 12 residues. Germline CDR1 and CDR2: MGHRA and YSYEKL. The V end lost 0 bases, the J end lost 7 bases, and 6 bases lay between the germline ends. The DNA for the CDR3 is TGCGCCAGCAGCCAAGACAGGGGTGGCTACACCTTC. Encoded protein: CASSQDRGGYTF.

The rearrangement uses TRBV7-9 and TRBJ1-2; 8 nucleotides match TRBD1. V shed 1 base and J 5 bases; nucleotides not matched to a gene: 3. Germline V gene data show CDR1 as SEHNR and CDR2 as FQNEAQ (reference sequence). The CDR3 is 14 residues long. The CDR3 protein is CASSLGTGIYGYTF. The CDR3 DNA reads TGTGCCAGCAGCTTAGGGACAGGGATATATGGCTACACCTTC.

The gene calls are TRBV27 and TRBJ2-3, with 10 bases aligning to TRBD2. Germline assignment: CDR1 MNHEY and CDR2 SMNVEV (reference sequence). V was pared by 2 bases and J by 4 bases, with 6 bases of the junction left unmatched. The CDR3 has 16 residues. DNA of the CDR3: TGTGCCAGCAGTTTAACCCTAGCGGGGGTGGCAGATACGCAGTATTTT. Translated, it gives CASSLTLAGVADTQYF.

This clone was picked up a small number of times. The chain carries TRBV6-4 and TRBJ1-1; the D is unclear. The ends were cut back, 0 bases at V and 1 base at J, with 6 bases in the middle. This CDR3 is built from 14 residues. Germline CDR1 reads MRHNA; CDR2 reads SNTAGT. The CDR3 nucleotides read TGTGCCAGCAGTGACTCGTCGGGGAACACTGAAGCTTTCTTT. Translating gives CASSDSSGNTEAFF.

The V call is TRBV30, the J call TRBJ1-3, with D possibly matching TRBD1 (6 bases). CDR1 is GTSNPN and CDR2 is SVGIG in the germline V gene (reference sequence). The CDR3 length is 13 residues. The V gene lost 3 bases and the J gene lost 4 bases, with 10 bases spanning the gap. The chain's CDR3 is CAWRSGAGNTIYF. As DNA, the CDR3 is TGTGCCTGGAGATCAGGGGCCGGAAACACCATATATTTT.

This chain links TRBV5-4 with TRBJ1-2; tentatively, D is TRBD1 (5 bases). The V and J ends lost 0 bases and 2 bases respectively, with 5 bases between them. The CDR3 loop spans 13 amino acids. Germline CDR1 and CDR2: SGHNT and YYREEE (reference sequence). CDR3 in amino acids: CASSLDRNYGYTF. CDR3 sequence (DNA): TGTGCCAGCAGCTTGGACAGGAACTATGGCTACACCTTC.

The chain joins TRBV5-1 to TRBJ2-7; TRBD1 might be the D (5 bases). The length of the CDR3 is 14 residues. Deletions cut 0 bases from V and 6 bases from J, with 13 bases between. Germline CDR1 SGHRS, CDR2 YFSETQ. CDR3 in amino acids: CASSLGQTDGEQYF. The CDR3 nucleotides are TGCGCCAGCAGCTTGGGACAGACTGACGGCGAGCAGTACTTC.

By share, this clone counts as medium-sized. This chain connects TRBV29-1 to TRBJ1-1; tentatively, D is TRBD1 (5 bases). V was clipped by 7 bases and J by 0 bases, with 12 bases between them. Germline lookup yields CDR1 SQVTM and CDR2 ANQGSEA. The CDR3 spans 13 residues. The CDR3 sequence: CSASREMNTEAFF. The DNA for the CDR3 is TGCAGCGCTTCCAGGGAAATGAACACTGAAGCTTTCTTT.

V is TRBV6-5 and J is TRBJ1-1, with TRBD1 matching 7 bases. Losses at the gene ends were 5 bases for V and 9 bases for J; bases not matched to a gene: 12. The CDR3 runs 14 residues. The V gene's germline CDR1 is MNHEY and CDR2 SVGAGI. CDR3 in amino acids: CASSETGTIKKAFF. In DNA form, the CDR3 reads TGTGCCAGCAGTGAGACAGGGACCATAAAAAAAGCTTTCTTT.

The chain joins TRBV11-2 to TRBJ1-4, with D perhaps TRBD1 (5 bases). The CDR3 loop spans 15 amino acids. Germline assignment: CDR1 SGHAT and CDR2 FQNNGV. The ends were cut back, 5 bases at V and 7 bases at J, with 17 bases in the middle. CDR3: CASSPLTAGGEKLFF. CDR3 nucleotides: TGTGCCAGCAGCCCACTGACAGCCGGTGGTGAAAAACTGTTTTTT.

The CDR3 loop reads CASSSGGGTEAFF. The CDR3 region has the DNA TGCGCCAGCTCCAGCGGGGGAGGGACTGAAGCTTTCTTT. V is TRBV4-1 and J is TRBJ1-1, with a weak D call TRBD1 (5 bases). CDR3 size: 13 residues. V shed 8 bases and J shed 5 bases, with 15 bases lying between them. From germline, CDR1 is MGHRA and CDR2 YSYEKL.

The rearrangement links TRBV7-8 to TRBJ1-1; D remains unclear. Trimming pared 3 bases from V and 2 bases from J, leaving 7 bases between. The CDR3 consists of 13 residues. Per the germline V gene, CDR1 is SGHVS and CDR2 is FQNEAQ. The CDR3 nucleotides read TGTGCCAGCAGCTTCTTGACTAACACTGAAGCTTTCTTT. Translated, it gives CASSFLTNTEAFF.

This rearrangement joins TRBV7-2 to TRBJ1-4; no reliable D call. Germline loops: CDR1 SGHTA, CDR2 FQGNSA. Trimming removed 6 bases from V and 1 base from J, with 9 bases in between. The CDR3 totals 14 residues. The CDR3 DNA follows: TGTGCCAGCAGTTACGGGTTAACTAATGAAAAACTGTTTTTT. It is translated as CASSYGLTNEKLFF.

The rearrangement uses TRBV2 and TRBJ2-7; D ambiguous. CDR1 and CDR2 (germline): SNHLY, FYNNEI. Deletions cut 8 bases from V and 0 bases from J, with 8 bases between. This CDR3 comprises 12 residues. The CDR3 nucleotides read TGTGCCAGCTCGGGTCTCTCCTACGAGCAGTACTTC. This sequence encodes CASSGLSYEQYF. Full variable domain (missing parts from reference TRBV2 and TRBJ2-7): EPEVTQTPSHQVTQMGQEVILRCVPISNHLYFYWYRQILGQKVEFLVSFYNNEISEKSEIFDDQFSVERPDGSNFTLKIRSTKLEDSAMYFCASSGLSYEQYFGPGTRLTVT.

The rearrangement joins TRBV7-9 to TRBJ2-2; possible D gene TRBD2, 6 bases. CDR1 and CDR2 from the germline V gene are SEHNR and FQNEAQ (reference sequence). Trimming took 4 bases from V and 4 from J, leaving 10 bases between them. The CDR3 runs 14 residues. CDR3 amino acids: CASSSGGSTGELFF. The CDR3 nucleotides read TGTGCCAGCAGCTCCGGGGGATCCACCGGGGAGCTGTTTTTT.

The table lists this clone with a few counts. V and J are TRBV9 and TRBJ2-1, with D perhaps TRBD2 (5 bases). From germline, CDR1 is SGDLS and CDR2 YYNGEE. The CDR3 sequence is 14 residues long. Trimming took 0 bases from V and 4 from J, leaving 8 bases between them. The CDR3 spells CASSVVDFYNEQFF. The CDR3 DNA follows: TGTGCCAGCAGCGTAGTGGACTTTTACAATGAGCAGTTCTTC. Full variable domain (remainder filled in from reference TRBV9 and TRBJ2-1): DSGVTQTPKHLITATGQRVTLRCSPRSGDLSVYWYQQSLDQGLQFLIQYYNGEERAKGNILERFSAQQFPDLHSELNLSSLELGDSALYFCASSVVDFYNEQFFGPGTRLTVL.

The chain recombines TRBV28 with TRBJ1-1; weak D call: TRBD1 (6 bases). Germline V gene sequence: CDR1 MDHEN, CDR2 SYDVKM. The V end lost 7 bases, the J end lost 3 bases, and 9 bases lay between the germline ends. The CDR3 is 12 residues long. Here the CDR3 reads CASKEGDTEAFF. DNA of the CDR3: TGTGCCAGCAAAGAGGGGGACACTGAAGCTTTCTTT.

The rearrangement links TRBV5-6 to TRBJ2-1; 13 bases match TRBD2. The CDR3 loop spans 17 amino acids. Trimming at V came to 2 bases and at J to 0 bases, leaving 2 bases not matched to a gene. Germline CDR1 SGHDT, CDR2 YYEEEE. The CDR3 is CASSLWTSGGSYNEQFF. Written as DNA, the CDR3 is TGTGCCAGCAGCTTATGGACTAGCGGGGGCTCCTACAATGAGCAGTTCTTC.

There are a few counts of this clone. The J gene is TRBJ1-2, the V gene TRBV7-2; tentatively, D is TRBD1 (6 bases). The CDR3 contains 15 residues. CDR1 SGHTA and CDR2 FQGNSA come from the germline V gene. The V gene lost 1 base and the J gene lost 1 base, with 10 bases spanning the gap. As DNA, the CDR3 is TGTGCCAGCAGCTTAGTGGGGGCACATAACTATGGCTACACCTTC. Its translation: CASSLVGAHNYGYTF.

This clone has only one observation. The rearrangement uses TRBV5-1 and TRBJ2-1; 7 bases are a match to TRBD2. This CDR3 is 13 amino acids long. The germline gives CDR1 SGHRS, CDR2 YFSETQ. V trimming: 5 bases; J trimming: 5 bases; junction bases outside the gene matches: 4. The CDR3 DNA reads as TGCGCCAGCAGTAGGGAGGGACACAATGAGCAGTTCTTC. Translating gives CASSREGHNEQFF.

The chain is built from TRBV4-2 and TRBJ1-1, with D unresolved. The CDR3 spans 12 residues. V was cut by 0 bases and J by 5 bases, with 4 bases left in between. CDR1 and CDR2 (germline): LGHNA, YNFKEQ. DNA for the CDR3: TGTGCCAGCAGCCAAGATCGGACTGAAGCTTTCTTT. Translation: CASSQDRTEAFF.